The present entry profiles one T cell receptor beta chain with its context. Its antigen is not known. This sample was included in a study of T cell responses to AZD1222 COVID-19 vaccine. Study-wide results and limits: Only after the peak T cell response were repertoires sampled. Reports say nearly half of spike-specific TCRs go after unmutated variant regions.

Germline CDR1 and CDR2: KGHSH and LQKENI. Losses at the gene ends were 0 bases for V and 4 bases for J; bases not matched to a gene: 2. The length of the CDR3 is 14 residues. The assay was immunoSEQ multiplex PCR, and TCRdb's table has in-frame clones only and misses some. The data show some 130,000 clones, with about 90% seen just once and 7.5% to 8% held by the top ten. This sample comprised peripheral blood, obtained on day 0 of AZD1222 vaccination. J is TRBJ2-7 and V is TRBV18; TRBD1 matches 8 bases. This receptor was obtained from an adult in good health. The CDR3 coding sequence is TGTGCCAGCTCACCACCACAGGGGGTATACGAGCAGTACTTC. Residues: CASSPPQGVYEQYF.